Here is one T cell receptor (beta chain) with its context. This sample was taken from a study of blood T cell repertoires in COVID-19. Germline values: CDR1 MNHEY, CDR2 SVGEGT. J was trimmed by 4 bases and V by 6 bases; bases with no gene match: 5. CDR3 length equals 13 residues. Profiled with immunoSEQ multiplex PCR; TCRdb holds only in-frame clones, not every one. The data contain 63,000 or so clones, about 86% of them seen just once; the ten biggest clones take up 9% to 15%. This receptor was taken from a human donor in a cohort sampled during active COVID-19. The sample taken for sequencing was peripheral blood. This chain uses TRBV6-2 or TRBV6-3 with TRBJ1-1, with 7 bases lining up with TRBD1. The CDR3 nucleotides are TGTGCCAGCAGCTTTGCAGGGGGCACTGAAGCTTTCTTT. Translating it yields CASSFAGGTEAFF.